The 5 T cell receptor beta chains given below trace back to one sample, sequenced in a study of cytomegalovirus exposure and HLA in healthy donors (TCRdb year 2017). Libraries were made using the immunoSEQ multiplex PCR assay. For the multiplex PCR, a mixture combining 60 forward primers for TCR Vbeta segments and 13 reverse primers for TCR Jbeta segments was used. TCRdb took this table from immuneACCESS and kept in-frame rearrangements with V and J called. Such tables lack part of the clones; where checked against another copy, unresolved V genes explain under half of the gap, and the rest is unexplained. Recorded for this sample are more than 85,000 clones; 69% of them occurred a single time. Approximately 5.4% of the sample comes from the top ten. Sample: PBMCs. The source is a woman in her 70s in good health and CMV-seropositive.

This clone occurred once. In DNA, the CDR3 is TGCGCCAGCAGCTTGGTGGCTAGCGGGGGTGCAGGAGATACGCAGTATTTT. This sequence encodes CASSLVASGGAGDTQYF. The V gene is TRBV5-1, the J gene TRBJ2-3, with 10 bases fitting TRBD2. The CDR3 length is 17 residues. Germline CDR1 is SGHRS and CDR2 is YFSETQ. After removal of 0 bases from V and 5 bases from J, the junction contained 9 bases not matched to a gene.

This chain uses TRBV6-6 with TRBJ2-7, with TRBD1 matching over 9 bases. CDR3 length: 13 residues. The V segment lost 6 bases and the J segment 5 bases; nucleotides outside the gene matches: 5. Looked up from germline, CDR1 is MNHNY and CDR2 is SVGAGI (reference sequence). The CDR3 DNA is TGTGCCAGCAGATACAGGGGGCAGGACGAGCAGTACTTC. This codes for CASRYRGQDEQYF.

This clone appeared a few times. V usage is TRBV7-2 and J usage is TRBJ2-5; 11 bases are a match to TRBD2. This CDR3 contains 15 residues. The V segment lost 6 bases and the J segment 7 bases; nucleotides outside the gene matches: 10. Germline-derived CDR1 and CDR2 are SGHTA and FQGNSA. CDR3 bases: TGTGCCAGCAGGCCCCCGGGACTAGCGGCCAGGACCCAGTACTTC. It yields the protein CASRPPGLAARTQYF.

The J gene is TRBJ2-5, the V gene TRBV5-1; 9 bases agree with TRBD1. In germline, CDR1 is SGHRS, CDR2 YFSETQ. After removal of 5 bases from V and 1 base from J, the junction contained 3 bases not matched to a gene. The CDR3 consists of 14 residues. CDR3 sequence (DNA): TGCGCCAGCAGGTCGACAGGGGGCCAAGAGACCCAGTACTTC. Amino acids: CASRSTGGQETQYF. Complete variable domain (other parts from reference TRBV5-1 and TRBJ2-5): KAGVTQTPRYLIKTRGQQVTLSCSPISGHRSVSWYQQTPGQGLQFLFEYFSETQRNKGNFPGRFSGRQFSNSRSEMNVSTLELGDSALYLCASRSTGGQETQYFGPGTRLLVL.

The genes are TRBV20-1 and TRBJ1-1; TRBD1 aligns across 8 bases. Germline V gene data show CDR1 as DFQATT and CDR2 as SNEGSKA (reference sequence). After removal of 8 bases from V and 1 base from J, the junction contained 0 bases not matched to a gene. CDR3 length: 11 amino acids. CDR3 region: CSQGANTEAFF. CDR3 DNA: TGCAGTCAGGGGGCGAACACTGAAGCTTTCTTT.